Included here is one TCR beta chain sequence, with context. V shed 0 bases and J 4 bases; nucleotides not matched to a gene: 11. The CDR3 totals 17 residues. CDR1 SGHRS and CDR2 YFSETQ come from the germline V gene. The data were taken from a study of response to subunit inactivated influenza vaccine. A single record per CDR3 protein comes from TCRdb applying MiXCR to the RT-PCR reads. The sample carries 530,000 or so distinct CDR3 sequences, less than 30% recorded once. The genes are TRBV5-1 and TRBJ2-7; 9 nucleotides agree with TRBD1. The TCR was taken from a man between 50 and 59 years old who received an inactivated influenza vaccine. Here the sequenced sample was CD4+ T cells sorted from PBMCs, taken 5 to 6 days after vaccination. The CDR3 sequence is CASSLGRGTGTPYEQYF. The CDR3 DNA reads TGCGCCAGCAGCTTGGGCAGAGGGACAGGGACCCCTTACGAGCAGTACTTC.